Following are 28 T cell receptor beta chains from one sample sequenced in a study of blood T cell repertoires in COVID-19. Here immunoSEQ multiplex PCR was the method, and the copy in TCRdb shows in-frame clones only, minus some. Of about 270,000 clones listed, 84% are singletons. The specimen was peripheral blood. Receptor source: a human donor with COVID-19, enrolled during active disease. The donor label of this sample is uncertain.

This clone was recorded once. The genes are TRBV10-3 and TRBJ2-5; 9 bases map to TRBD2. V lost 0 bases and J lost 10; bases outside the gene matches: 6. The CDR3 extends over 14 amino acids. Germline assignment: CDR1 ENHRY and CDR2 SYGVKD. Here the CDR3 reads CAISESTSGALQYF. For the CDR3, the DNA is TGTGCCATCAGTGAGTCGACTAGCGGAGCCCTCCAGTACTTC.

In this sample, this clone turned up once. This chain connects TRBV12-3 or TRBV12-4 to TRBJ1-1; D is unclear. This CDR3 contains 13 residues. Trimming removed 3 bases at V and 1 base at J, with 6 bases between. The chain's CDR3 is CASSLVRNTEAFF. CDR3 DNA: TGTGCCAGCAGTTTGGTCAGGAACACTGAAGCTTTCTTT.

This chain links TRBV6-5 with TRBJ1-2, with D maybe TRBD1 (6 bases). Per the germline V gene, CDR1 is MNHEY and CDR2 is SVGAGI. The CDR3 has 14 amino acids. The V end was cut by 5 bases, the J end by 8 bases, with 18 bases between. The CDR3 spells CASSIREQGLGYTF. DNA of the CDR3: TGTGCCAGCAGTATCCGCGAACAGGGCCTCGGCTACACCTTC.

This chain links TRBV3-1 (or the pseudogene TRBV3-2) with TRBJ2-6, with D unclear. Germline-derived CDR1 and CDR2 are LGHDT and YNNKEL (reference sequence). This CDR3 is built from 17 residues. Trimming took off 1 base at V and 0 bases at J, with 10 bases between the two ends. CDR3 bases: TGTGCCAGCAGCCAAGTGACACGGTCCTCTGGGGCCAACGTCCTGACTTTC. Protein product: CASSQVTRSSGANVLTF.

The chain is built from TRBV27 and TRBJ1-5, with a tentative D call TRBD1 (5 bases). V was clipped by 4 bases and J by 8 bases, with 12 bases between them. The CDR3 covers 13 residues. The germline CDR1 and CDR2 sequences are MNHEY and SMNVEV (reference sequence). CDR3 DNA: TGTGCCAGCAGTTGGCAGGGTGGGGAGCCCCAGCATTTT. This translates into CASSWQGGEPQHF.

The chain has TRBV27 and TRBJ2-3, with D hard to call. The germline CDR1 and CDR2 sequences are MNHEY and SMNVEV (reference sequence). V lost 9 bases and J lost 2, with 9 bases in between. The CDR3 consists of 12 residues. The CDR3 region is CASKSVTDTQYF. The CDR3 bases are TGTGCCAGTAAAAGCGTCACAGATACGCAGTATTTT.

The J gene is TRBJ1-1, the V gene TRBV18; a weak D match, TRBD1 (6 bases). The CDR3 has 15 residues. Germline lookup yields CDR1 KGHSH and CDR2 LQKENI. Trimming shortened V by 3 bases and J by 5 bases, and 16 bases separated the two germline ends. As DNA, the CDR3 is TGTGCCAGCTCACCCAACAGGGCGTCGGGAACTGAAGCTTTCTTT. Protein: CASSPNRASGTEAFF. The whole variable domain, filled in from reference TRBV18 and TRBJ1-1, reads NAGVMQNPRHLVRRRGQEARLRCSPMKGHSHVYWYRQLPEEGLKFMVYLQKENIIDESGMPKERFSAEFPKEGPSILRIQQVVRGDSAAYFCASSPNRASGTEAFFGQGTRLTVV.

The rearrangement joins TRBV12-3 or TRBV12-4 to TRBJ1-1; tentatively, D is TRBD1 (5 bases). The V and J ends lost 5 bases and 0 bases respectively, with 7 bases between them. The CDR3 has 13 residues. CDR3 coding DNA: TGTGCCAGCAGTGTGACAGTGAACACTGAAGCTTTCTTT. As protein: CASSVTVNTEAFF.

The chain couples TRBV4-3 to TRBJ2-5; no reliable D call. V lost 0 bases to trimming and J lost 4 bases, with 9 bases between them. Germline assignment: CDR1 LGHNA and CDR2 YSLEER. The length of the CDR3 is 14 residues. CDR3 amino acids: CASSQEHGLETQYF. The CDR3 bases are TGCGCCAGCAGCCAAGAACACGGGTTAGAGACCCAGTACTTC.

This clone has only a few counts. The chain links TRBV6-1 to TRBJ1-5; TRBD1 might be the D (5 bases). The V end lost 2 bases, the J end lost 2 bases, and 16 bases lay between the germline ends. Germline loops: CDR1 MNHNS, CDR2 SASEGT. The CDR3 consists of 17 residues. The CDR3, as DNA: TGTGCCAGCAGTGAAATGATAGGGGAAGCAGGCAATCAGCCCCAGCATTTT. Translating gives CASSEMIGEAGNQPQHF.

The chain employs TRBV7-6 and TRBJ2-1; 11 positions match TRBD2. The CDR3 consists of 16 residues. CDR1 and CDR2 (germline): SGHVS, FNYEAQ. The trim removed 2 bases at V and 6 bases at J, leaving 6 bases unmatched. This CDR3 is CASSLLPTSGVNEQFF. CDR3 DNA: TGTGCCAGCAGCTTACTCCCGACTAGCGGGGTCAATGAGCAGTTCTTC.

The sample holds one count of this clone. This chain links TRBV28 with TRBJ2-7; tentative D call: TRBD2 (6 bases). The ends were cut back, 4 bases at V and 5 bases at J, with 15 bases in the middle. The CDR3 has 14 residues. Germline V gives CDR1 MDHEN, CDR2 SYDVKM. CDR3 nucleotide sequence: TGTGCCAGCAGTTCCCCGGGCCGCGGGAACGAGCAGTACTTC. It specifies CASSSPGRGNEQYF.

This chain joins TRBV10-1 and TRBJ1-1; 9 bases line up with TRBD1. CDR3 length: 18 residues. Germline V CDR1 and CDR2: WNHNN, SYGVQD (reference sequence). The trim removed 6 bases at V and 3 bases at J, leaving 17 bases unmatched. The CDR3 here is CASRAIPGQGSLYTEAFF. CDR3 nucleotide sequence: TGCGCCAGCAGAGCAATTCCCGGACAGGGGTCCTTGTACACTGAAGCTTTCTTT.

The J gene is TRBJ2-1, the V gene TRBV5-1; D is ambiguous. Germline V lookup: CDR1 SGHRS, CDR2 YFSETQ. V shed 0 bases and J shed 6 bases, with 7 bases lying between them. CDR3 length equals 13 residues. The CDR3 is CASSLAGPNEQFF. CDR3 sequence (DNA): TGCGCCAGCAGCTTGGCCGGTCCCAATGAGCAGTTCTTC.

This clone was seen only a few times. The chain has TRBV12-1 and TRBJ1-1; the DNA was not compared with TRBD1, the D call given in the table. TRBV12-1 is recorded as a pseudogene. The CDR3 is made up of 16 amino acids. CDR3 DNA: TGTGCCAGCAGCTTTGGTTTCAGGGATGGGTGCGCTGAAGCTTTCTTT. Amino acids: CASSFGFRDGCAEAFF.

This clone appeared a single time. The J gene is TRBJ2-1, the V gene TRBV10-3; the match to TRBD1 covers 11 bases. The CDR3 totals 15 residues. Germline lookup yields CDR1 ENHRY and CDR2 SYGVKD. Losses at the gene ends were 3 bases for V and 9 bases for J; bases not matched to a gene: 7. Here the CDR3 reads CAISEPWTGGVEQFF. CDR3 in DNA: TGTGCCATCAGTGAACCCTGGACAGGGGGCGTTGAGCAGTTCTTC.

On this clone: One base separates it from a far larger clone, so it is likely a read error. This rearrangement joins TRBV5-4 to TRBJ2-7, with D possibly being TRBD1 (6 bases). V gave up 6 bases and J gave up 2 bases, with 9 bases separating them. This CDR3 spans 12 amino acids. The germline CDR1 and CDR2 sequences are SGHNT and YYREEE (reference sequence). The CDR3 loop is CASTTGTYEQYF. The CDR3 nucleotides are TGTGCCAGCACGACAGGAACCTACGAGCAGTACTTC.

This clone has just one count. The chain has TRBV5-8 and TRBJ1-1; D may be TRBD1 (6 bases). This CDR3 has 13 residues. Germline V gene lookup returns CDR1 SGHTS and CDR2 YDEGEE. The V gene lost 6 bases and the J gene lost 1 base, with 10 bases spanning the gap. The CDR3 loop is CASTPGQNTEAFF. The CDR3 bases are TGTGCCAGCACCCCGGGACAGAACACTGAAGCTTTCTTT.

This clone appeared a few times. CDR3 sequence (DNA): TGTGCCAGCAGTTTGGACAATAACTATGGCTACACCTTC. It codes for CASSLDNNYGYTF. The chain couples TRBV28 to TRBJ1-2; a possible D gene is TRBD1 (5 bases). Germline CDR1 MDHEN, CDR2 SYDVKM. The CDR3 is 13 residues long. Trimming shortened V by 3 bases and J by 1 base, and 6 bases separated the two germline ends.

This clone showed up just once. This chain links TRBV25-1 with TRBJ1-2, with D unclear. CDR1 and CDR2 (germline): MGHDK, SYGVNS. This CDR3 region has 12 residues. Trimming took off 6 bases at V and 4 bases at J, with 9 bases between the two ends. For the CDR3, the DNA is TGTGCCAGCAGCCTGGAGGGCTATGGCTACACCTTC. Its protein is CASSLEGYGYTF.

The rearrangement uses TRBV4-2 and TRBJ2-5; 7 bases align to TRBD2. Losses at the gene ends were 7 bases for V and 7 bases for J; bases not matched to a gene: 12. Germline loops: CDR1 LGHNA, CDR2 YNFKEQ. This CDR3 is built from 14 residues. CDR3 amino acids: CASNPDSSGSTQYF. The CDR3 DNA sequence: TGTGCCAGCAACCCCGACTCTAGCGGTTCGACCCAGTACTTC.

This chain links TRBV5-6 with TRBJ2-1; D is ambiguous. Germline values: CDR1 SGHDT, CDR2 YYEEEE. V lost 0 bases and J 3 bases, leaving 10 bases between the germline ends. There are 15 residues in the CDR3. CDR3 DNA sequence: TGTGCCAGCAGCTTGGGACTGTTGCTCTACAATGAGCAGTTCTTC. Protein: CASSLGLLLYNEQFF. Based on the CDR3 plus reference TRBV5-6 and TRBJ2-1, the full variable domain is DAGVTQSPTHLIKTRGQQVTLRCSPKSGHDTVSWYQQALGQGPQFIFQYYEEEERQRGNFPDRFSGHQFPNYSSELNVNALLLGDSALYLCASSLGLLLYNEQFFGPGTRLTVL.

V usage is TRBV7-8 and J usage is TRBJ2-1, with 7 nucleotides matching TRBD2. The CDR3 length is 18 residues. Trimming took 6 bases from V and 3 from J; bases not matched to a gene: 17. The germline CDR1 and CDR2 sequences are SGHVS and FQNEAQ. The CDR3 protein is CASRRNSPIRDYYNEQFF. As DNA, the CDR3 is TGTGCCAGCAGACGCAATTCCCCGATCCGGGACTACTACAATGAGCAGTTCTTC. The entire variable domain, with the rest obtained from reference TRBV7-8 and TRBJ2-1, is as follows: GAGVSQSPRYKVAKRGQDVALRCDPISGHVSLFWYQQALGQGPEFLTYFQNEAQLDKSGLPSDRFFAERPEGSVSTLKIQRTQQEDSAVYLCASRRNSPIRDYYNEQFFGPGTRLTVL.

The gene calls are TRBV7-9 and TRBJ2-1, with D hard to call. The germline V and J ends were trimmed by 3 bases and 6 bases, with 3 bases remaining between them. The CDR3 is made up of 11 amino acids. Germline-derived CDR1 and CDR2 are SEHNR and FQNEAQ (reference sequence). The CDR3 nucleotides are TGTGCCAGCAGCTTCCTCAATGAGCAGTTCTTC. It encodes CASSFLNEQFF.

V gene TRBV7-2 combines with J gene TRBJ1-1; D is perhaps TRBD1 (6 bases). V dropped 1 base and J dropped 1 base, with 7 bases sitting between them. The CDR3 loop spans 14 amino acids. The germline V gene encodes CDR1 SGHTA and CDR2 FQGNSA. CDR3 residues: CASSLEQGNTEAFF. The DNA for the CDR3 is TGTGCCAGCAGCTTAGAACAGGGGAACACTGAAGCTTTCTTT.

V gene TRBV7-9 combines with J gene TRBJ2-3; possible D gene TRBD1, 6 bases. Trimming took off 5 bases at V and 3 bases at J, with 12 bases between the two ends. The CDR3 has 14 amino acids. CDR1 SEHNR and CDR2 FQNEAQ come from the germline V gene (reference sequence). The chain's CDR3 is CASSPSGTTDTQYF. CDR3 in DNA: TGTGCCAGCAGCCCGTCCGGGACAACAGATACGCAGTATTTT.

This CDR3 is CASSSGLAGVVAGELFF. The CDR3 nucleotides read TGTGCCAGCAGCTCGGGACTAGCGGGAGTGGTCGCCGGGGAGCTGTTTTTT. V is TRBV7-9 and J is TRBJ2-2; 14 bases are shared with TRBD2. CDR3 length: 17 residues. From germline, CDR1 is SEHNR and CDR2 FQNEAQ (reference sequence). V was clipped by 4 bases and J by 6 bases; unmatched bases: 7.

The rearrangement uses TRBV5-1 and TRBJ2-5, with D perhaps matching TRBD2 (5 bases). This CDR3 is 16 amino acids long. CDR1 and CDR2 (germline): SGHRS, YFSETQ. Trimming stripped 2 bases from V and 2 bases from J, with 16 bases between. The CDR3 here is CASSFSLAGSQETQYF. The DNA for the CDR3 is TGCGCCAGCAGCTTTTCCCTCGCGGGCAGTCAAGAGACCCAGTACTTC.